Below are 7 T cell receptor beta chains sequenced from a single sample in a study of shared clonotypes between healthy human individuals. Some clones are missing from TCRdb's copy, which holds only in-frame ones; the method was immunoSEQ multiplex PCR. The sample includes hundreds of thousands of clones, around three quarters of them seen just once. The sequencing sample was made of PBMCs. These receptors all come from a woman between 40 and 50 years old in good health. Some clones in this sample may be carry-over from other donors' samples.

Only one count was recorded for this clone. One junction end disagrees with the germline gene, perhaps due to a read error. This sequence joins TRBV28 and TRBJ1-1; D is uncertain. In germline, CDR1 is MDHEN, CDR2 SYDVKM. This CDR3 region has 15 residues. This chain's CDR3 is CANGPLRSMNTEAFF. The CDR3 nucleotides read TGCGCCAACGGGCCCCTAAGAAGCATGAACACTGAAGCTTTCTTT.

V and J are TRBV7-9 and TRBJ2-3; D call uncertain. The CDR3 sequence is 12 residues long. V shed 1 base and J shed 7 bases, with 6 bases lying between them. In germline, CDR1 is SEHNR, CDR2 FQNEAQ (reference sequence). CDR3 in amino acids: CASSLESNTQYF. DNA for the CDR3: TGTGCCAGCAGCTTAGAAAGCAATACGCAGTATTTT.

There are a few counts of this clone. The J gene is TRBJ2-4, the V gene TRBV18; no definite D call. The CDR3 runs to 13 residues. Germline V gene sequence: CDR1 KGHSH, CDR2 LQKENI. V was shortened by 2 bases and J by 8 bases, with 10 bases between the two germline ends. This chain's CDR3 is CASSPWASDIQYF. The DNA for the CDR3 is TGTGCCAGCTCACCATGGGCCTCGGACATTCAGTACTTC.

The rearrangement joins TRBV29-1 to TRBJ2-1; 14 bases map to TRBD2. Trimming at V came to 4 bases and at J to 0 bases, leaving 8 bases not matched to a gene. CDR1 SQVTM and CDR2 ANQGSEA come from the germline V gene. The CDR3 sequence is 18 residues long. The CDR3 DNA reads TGCAGCGTTGGACTAGCGGGAGGGGGCTCTCCCTCCTACAATGAGCAGTTCTTC. Protein product: CSVGLAGGGSPSYNEQFF.

V gene TRBV30 combines with J gene TRBJ2-7; D not certain. The germline V and J ends were trimmed by 2 bases and 3 bases, with 11 bases remaining between them. Germline V lookup: CDR1 GTSNPN, CDR2 SVGIG (reference sequence). CDR3 length: 13 amino acids. CDR3 sequence (DNA): TGTGCCTGGAGTCCTCGTAGAAACTACGAGCAGTACTTC. This sequence encodes CAWSPRRNYEQYF.

This clone was recorded a few times. The V gene is TRBV7-3, the J gene TRBJ2-5; maybe TRBD2 (6 bases). CDR3 size: 15 residues. CDR1 is SGHTA and CDR2 is FQGTGA in the germline V gene. The V end was cut by 0 bases, the J end by 2 bases, with 10 bases between. The CDR3 bases are TGTGCCAGCAGCTTAACGGGAGGCTTACAAGAGACCCAGTACTTC. Translating it yields CASSLTGGLQETQYF.

The sample holds one count of this clone. The rearrangement joins TRBV11-2 to TRBJ1-1, with D maybe TRBD1 (6 bases). V was cut by 5 bases and J by 0 bases, with 13 bases left in between. This CDR3 has 15 amino acids. Germline V gene sequence: CDR1 SGHAT, CDR2 FQNNGV. CDR3 in amino acids: CASSPRGGVNTEAFF. In nucleotides, the CDR3 is TGTGCCAGCAGCCCCCGAGGGGGGGTGAACACTGAAGCTTTCTTT.